The 2 T cell receptor beta chains presented below share a single source sample, sequenced in a study of T cells in Graves' hyperthyroidism and ophthalmopathy. Authors of the study amplified TCR beta CDR3 regions from RNA transcripts. TCR CDR3 regions were first amplified by RT-PCR with HTBI primers. Via MiXCR, TCRdb re-called the multiplex PCR reads, giving one row per CDR3 protein. The data hold some 760,000 distinct CDR3 sequences, with 14% observed a single time. The sample consisted of blood. The receptors come from a woman between 18 and 29 years old with Graves' hyperthyroidism.

The CDR3 DNA reads as TGTGCCAGCAGCGTAGCTACTAGCGGGAGGTCTAGCTCCTACAATGAGCAGTTCTTC. This translates into CASSVATSGRSSSYNEQFF. The chain recombines TRBV9 with TRBJ2-1, with 12 bases aligning to TRBD2. V gave up 0 bases and J gave up 0 bases; unmatched junction bases: 7. CDR3 length equals 19 residues. In germline, CDR1 is SGDLS, CDR2 YYNGEE.

This clonotype was recorded many times. V is TRBV20-1 and J is TRBJ2-1, with D unclear. Germline lookup yields CDR1 DFQATT and CDR2 SNEGSKA (reference sequence). V lost 0 bases and J lost 9, with 12 bases in between. The CDR3 length is 13 residues. The CDR3: CSARDHWESEQFF. The CDR3 coding sequence is TGCAGTGCTAGAGATCACTGGGAATCTGAGCAGTTCTTC.